This T cell receptor beta chain was identified in a study of cytomegalovirus exposure and HLA in healthy donors. Study-wide results and caveats: Under 20,000 TCR beta sequences were associated with HLA alleles at 0.05 false discovery rate in a later analysis. Relative to equally common others, HLA-associated TCR beta chains showed greater clonal expansion in a later analysis. Reports indicate that TCR beta sequences accurately predicted the HLA-A and HLA-B alleles of most subjects. Later on, a genetic analysis was performed. It linked a missense variant in DCLRE1C with V- and J-gene trimming of TCR beta.

In regard to this clone: Its antigen is unidentified.

This CDR3 comprises 15 residues. Germline V gives CDR1 MNHNS, CDR2 SASEGT. The J segment lost 0 bases and the V segment lost 6 bases, leaving 7 bases of the junction unmatched. PCR used 60 Vbeta primers and 13 Jbeta primers. The data were produced by immunoSEQ multiplex PCR, yet TCRdb's version contains in-frame clones alone and is incomplete. The sample lists roughly 130,000 clones, over 80% occurring once. This receptor was obtained from a man aged 30-40 years in good health and CMV-seronegative. V gene TRBV6-1 combines with J gene TRBJ2-5; 7 positions agree with TRBD1. Sequencing was done on a sample of PBMCs. This CDR3 is CASRKGQLYQETQYF. The DNA of the CDR3 is TGTGCCAGCAGGAAGGGACAGCTGTACCAAGAGACCCAGTACTTC.